Below are 6 T cell receptor beta chains sequenced from a single sample in a study of PD-L1 blockade in urothelial cancer. Some clones are missing from TCRdb's copy, which holds only in-frame ones; the method was immunoSEQ multiplex PCR. The profile shows 70,000 to 75,000 clones, 75% to 90% of them singletons. Time point meaning: pretreatment peripheral blood. The sequencing used PBMCs, collected around atezolizumab (anti-PD-L1) treatment. All receptors derive from a man aged 70 or older with urothelial cancer.

This clone appeared a single time. The rearrangement uses TRBV5-6 and TRBJ2-7; 9 bases match TRBD2. The germline V gene encodes CDR1 SGHDT and CDR2 YYEEEE. CDR3 length: 16 residues. The V segment lost 1 base and the J segment 3 bases; nucleotides outside the gene matches: 8. The CDR3 nucleotides read TGTGCCAGCAGCTTGTATTTGGCTAGCGGGATCTACGAGCAGTACTTC. It encodes CASSLYLASGIYEQYF.

The chain joins TRBV6-5 to TRBJ2-7, with a possible D match to TRBD2 (6 bases). Looked up from germline, CDR1 is MNHEY and CDR2 is SVGAGI. V was shortened by 5 bases and J by 2 bases, with 10 bases between the two germline ends. The CDR3 sequence is 13 residues long. Here the CDR3 DNA reads TGTGCCAGCAGTCAGACTAGAGCCTACGAGCAGTACTTC. It yields the protein CASSQTRAYEQYF.

The rearrangement joins TRBV28 to TRBJ2-7, with 9 bases lining up with TRBD2. Germline V gives CDR1 MDHEN, CDR2 SYDVKM. This CDR3 has 14 residues. V gave up 4 bases and J gave up 2 bases; unmatched junction bases: 3. The CDR3 loop reads CASSSSGRTYEQYF. CDR3 in DNA: TGTGCCAGCAGTTCGAGCGGGAGGACCTACGAGCAGTACTTC.

The gene calls are TRBV12-5 and TRBJ2-1, with D unclear. This CDR3 has 11 residues. Germline V lookup: CDR1 LGHNT, CDR2 FRNRAP. The ends were cut back, 3 bases at V and 8 bases at J, with 5 bases in the middle. Here the CDR3 DNA reads TGTGCTAGTGGTTTCGAGGATGAGCAGTTCTTC. Translation: CASGFEDEQFF. The whole variable domain, filled in from reference TRBV12-5 and TRBJ2-1, reads DARVTQTPRHKVTEMGQEVTMRCQPILGHNTVFWYRQTMMQGLELLAYFRNRAPLDDSGMPKDRFSAEMPDATLATLKIQPSEPRDSAVYFCASGFEDEQFFGPGTRLTVL.

In DNA, the CDR3 is TGTGCCAGTAGTATAGGCGAGGGGGATGAGCAGTTCTTC. Amino acids: CASSIGEGDEQFF. The chain uses TRBV19 and TRBJ2-1, with a tentative D call TRBD1 (6 bases). The CDR3 extends over 13 amino acids. The V end was cut by 1 base, the J end by 8 bases, with 9 bases between. The germline V gene encodes CDR1 LNHDA and CDR2 SQIVND (reference sequence).

V usage is TRBV6-1 and J usage is TRBJ1-5; TRBD1 agrees at 7 bases. V was pared by 2 bases and J by 1 base, with 5 bases of the junction left unmatched. Germline CDR1 and CDR2: MNHNS and SASEGT. CDR3 length: 16 residues. The CDR3 DNA follows: TGTGCCAGCAGTGAACGGAACAGGGGAAGCAATCAGCCCCAGCATTTT. Translating gives CASSERNRGSNQPQHF.